A selection of T cell receptor beta chains follows, all from one sample in a study of cytomegalovirus exposure and HLA in healthy donors. Sequenced by immunoSEQ multiplex PCR; TCRdb stores in-frame clones only, minus some. The data show about 200,000 clones, 70% to 80% seen once. Sequences were obtained from PBMCs. The receptors here all came from a woman in her 30s in good health and CMV-seropositive. Both conserved end residues are part of each CDR3. Each record gives: V gene, J gene, D gene, clone size, CDR3 DNA, CDR3 protein. The D gene is left open where the match is weak. A clone size is listed for some rows: how often the clone was seen (once, few, many), or a class if it is expanded.

V: TRBV4-2; J: TRBJ1-4; D: NA; size: few; DNA: TGTGCCAGCAGCCAACCCAGAGGCGTCGGGGGTGAAAAACTGTTTTTT; CDR3: CASSQPRGVGGEKLFF
V: TRBV4-2; J: TRBJ2-1; D: TRBD2; size: few; DNA: TGTGCCAGCAGGATAGCGGGAGAGTCCTACAATGAGCAGTTCTTC; CDR3: CASRIAGESYNEQFF
V: TRBV6-1; J: TRBJ2-2; D: TRBD1; size: NA; DNA: TGTGCCAGTACCGGGACAGGGGACACCGGGGAGCTGTTTTTT; CDR3: CASTGTGDTGELFF
V: TRBV30; J: TRBJ2-1; D: NA; size: NA; DNA: TGTGCCTGGAGCCAGGGAAGTCCCTACAATGAGCAGTTCTTC; CDR3: CAWSQGSPYNEQFF
V: TRBV7-8; J: TRBJ2-7; D: NA; size: NA; DNA: TGTGCCAGCTATCCCGGGGCAGGGGCTTCAGTACAGTACTTC; CDR3: CASYPGAGASVQYF
V: TRBV30; J: TRBJ1-4; D: TRBD1; size: NA; DNA: TGTGCCTGGAGTCCCGGGACAGGACTGTTTTTT; CDR3: CAWSPGTGLFF
V: TRBV2; J: TRBJ1-5; D: TRBD1; size: few; DNA: TGTGCCAGCAGGGGACAGTTCAATCAGCCCCAGCATTTT; CDR3: CASRGQFNQPQHF
V: TRBV11-2; J: TRBJ2-7; D: NA; size: NA; DNA: TGTGCCAGCAGCTTGTCCTCGGGGAACGAGCAGTACTTC; CDR3: CASSLSSGNEQYF
V: TRBV2; J: TRBJ2-5; D: NA; size: once; DNA: TGTGCCAGCAGGTATCAAGAGACCCAGTACTTC; CDR3: CASRYQETQYF
V: TRBV2; J: TRBJ1-1; D: NA; size: NA; DNA: TGTGCCAGCAGTGTGGGACTGGGAGCTTTCTTT; CDR3: CASSVGLGAFF
V: TRBV4-2; J: TRBJ1-6; D: NA; size: NA; DNA: TGTGCCAGCAGCCAAGATAGGGGGACGGGATCACCCCTCCACTTT; CDR3: CASSQDRGTGSPLHF
V: TRBV6-1; J: TRBJ1-2; D: TRBD1; size: NA; DNA: TGTGCCGGTACCACAGGGGGCCATGGCTACACCTTC; CDR3: CAGTTGGHGYTF
V: TRBV13; J: TRBJ2-3; D: TRBD1; size: NA; DNA: TGTGCCAGCAGCTGGACGGGACAGTTAAGCACAGATACGCAGTATTTT; CDR3: CASSWTGQLSTDTQYF
V: TRBV28; J: TRBJ1-6; D: NA; size: NA; DNA: TGTGCCAGCACTCTTAAGGCAGGGCGAAGTTCACCCCTCCACTTT; CDR3: CASTLKAGRSSPLHF
V: TRBV11-3; J: TRBJ2-3; D: NA; size: NA; DNA: TGTGCCAGCGGAACCGGGAACACAGATACGCAGTATTTT; CDR3: CASGTGNTDTQYF
V: TRBV19; J: TRBJ2-1; D: TRBD2; size: NA; DNA: TGTGCCAGTAGTACCCGGGGTAGCGGGGTCCACAATGAGCAGTTCTTC; CDR3: CASSTRGSGVHNEQFF
V: TRBV19; J: TRBJ1-2; D: NA; size: NA; DNA: TGTGCCAGTAGTGCGGACTATGGCTACACCTTC; CDR3: CASSADYGYTF
V: TRBV19; J: TRBJ2-2; D: NA; size: NA; DNA: TGTGCCAGTAGTATAGTCGGGCGGGGAACGAACACCGGGGAGCTGTTTTTT; CDR3: CASSIVGRGTNTGELFF
V: TRBV7-9; J: TRBJ2-7; D: TRBD2; size: NA; DNA: TGTGCCAGCAGCGGCCCGTCGGGGGGGTACTCCTACGAGCAGTACTTC; CDR3: CASSGPSGGYSYEQYF
V: TRBV27; J: TRBJ2-1; D: TRBD1; size: once; DNA: TGTGCCAGCAGTTTCTTACCCTTCGGGACAGACTACAATGAGCAGTTCTTC; CDR3: CASSFLPFGTDYNEQFF
V: TRBV30; J: TRBJ1-2; D: TRBD1; size: NA; DNA: TGTGCCTGGGATGGGACAGTTCGTTCAGATGGCTACACCTTC; CDR3: CAWDGTVRSDGYTF
V: TRBV19; J: TRBJ1-2; D: TRBD1; size: once; DNA: TGTGCCAGCGCCCGCGGGACAGGGGAATATGGCTACACCTTC; CDR3: CASARGTGEYGYTF
V: TRBV11-3; J: TRBJ1-1; D: NA; size: NA; DNA: TGTGCCCGCGCGGCGGCCGAGAACACTGAAGCTTTCTTT; CDR3: CARAAAENTEAFF
V: TRBV4-1; J: TRBJ1-5; D: NA; size: few; DNA: TGCGCCAGCAGCCGAGGTGGTTGGACAGCTAATCAGCCCCAGCATTTT; CDR3: CASSRGGWTANQPQHF
V: TRBV2; J: TRBJ2-2; D: NA; size: few; DNA: TGTGCCAGCAGTGTTCAGGGGCACGGGGAGCTGTTTTTT; CDR3: CASSVQGHGELFF
V: TRBV6-1; J: TRBJ2-1; D: TRBD2; size: NA; DNA: TGTGCCAGCAGCGAAACTAGCGGGAGGGCCGTGAATGAGCAGTTCTTC; CDR3: CASSETSGRAVNEQFF
V: TRBV7-9; J: TRBJ2-1; D: NA; size: NA; DNA: TGTGCCAGCAGCTTAGACTTCAATGAGCAGTTCTTC; CDR3: CASSLDFNEQFF
V: TRBV19; J: TRBJ2-5; D: TRBD2; size: NA; DNA: TGTGCCAGTAGTATCGGACTAGTGAAAGAGACCCAGTACTTC; CDR3: CASSIGLVKETQYF